The T cell receptor (beta chain) under discussion was sequenced for a study of a mutant IDH1 vaccine in newly diagnosed glioma. Generated by immunoSEQ multiplex PCR, the TCRdb table keeps only in-frame clones and is missing some. The sample yields about 52,000 clones, roughly 90% seen once. Notes on this clone: Antigen unknown.

Trimming took off 4 bases at V and 3 bases at J, with 10 bases between the two ends. Germline values: CDR1 MGHRA, CDR2 YSYEKL. This CDR3 is built from 14 residues. The time point here: week 11, during vaccination. With topical imiquimod, each dose of the vaccine consisted of 300 ug of mutant IDH1 20-mer peptide. The study enrolled donors with new WHO grade 3 or 4 IDH1-mutant, ATRX-lost astrocytomas. This sample comprised PBMCs, obtained from a glioma patient whose treatment included an IDH1 peptide vaccine. This chain connects TRBV4-1 to TRBJ1-3; D gene uncertain. The source of this sequence is a man aged 50-59 years with glioma. CDR3 in DNA: TGCGCCAGCAGCCTTGGGCGGGGTGGAAACACCATATATTTT. Its protein is CASSLGRGGNTIYF.